This passage covers 4 T cell receptor beta chains from one sample sequenced in a study of T-cell reconstitution after alpha-beta-depleted transplantation in children. TCRbeta library preparation incorporated unique molecular identifiers. One entry per CDR3 protein, called by TCRdb with MiXCR from the PCR reads. The table shows approximately 590,000 distinct CDR3 sequences, with 8% to 11% occurring only once. Sequences were derived from PBMCs from the stem cell graft donor, sampled from the stem cell graft. These TCRs come from a human donor who donated a stem cell graft to a child with acute myeloid leukemia.

This clonotype was observed many times. V is TRBV5-1 and J is TRBJ2-2; D gene uncertain. The V and J ends lost 6 bases and 3 bases respectively, with 3 bases between them. Germline V gene data show CDR1 as SGHRS and CDR2 as YFSETQ. This CDR3 region has 11 residues. The CDR3: CASMDTGELFF. For the CDR3, the DNA is TGCGCCAGCATGGACACCGGGGAGCTGTTTTTT.

This clonotype was observed a few times. This chain connects TRBV12-3 or TRBV12-4 to TRBJ1-2; D unresolved. Trimming removed 3 bases from V and 5 bases from J, with 13 bases in between. CDR3 length: 14 amino acids. The CDR3 spells CASSLARRNYGYTF. In DNA form, the CDR3 reads TGTGCCAGCAGTTTGGCGCGACGGAATTATGGCTACACCTTC.

The CDR3 spells CASRTEEAPGGYTF. The CDR3 DNA follows: TGTGCCAGCAGGACCGAGGAGGCGCCGGGTGGCTACACCTTC. The chain links TRBV27 to TRBJ1-2; D gene unclear. Trimming removed 6 bases from V and 7 bases from J, with 18 bases in between. Germline CDR1 and CDR2: MNHEY and SMNVEV (reference sequence). The CDR3 totals 14 residues.

This clonotype was seen a handful of times. The genes are TRBV6-1 and TRBJ2-7, with 9 bases matching TRBD1. This CDR3 spans 15 amino acids. The V gene's germline CDR1 is MNHNS and CDR2 SASEGT. The V segment lost 7 bases and the J segment 2 bases; nucleotides outside the gene matches: 9. The CDR3 DNA reads as TGTGCCAGCACCGTTGGGACAGGGTTGACCTACGAGCAGTACTTC. It is translated as CASTVGTGLTYEQYF.